This T cell receptor (beta chain) was found in a study of neurological immune-mediated disorders. Study-level points and caveats: The study found the most TCR clonal expansion in HTLV-1-associated myelopathy and the least in multiple sclerosis, below healthy controls.

Time point here: longitudinal time-point 2. This clonotype has a count of ten or more. Its antigen is still unknown. A single run covered 15-18 subjects with over 200 million TCR-beta sequences. TCRdb used MiXCR to reprocess the 5' RACE reads, holding one entry per CDR3 protein. The sample carries about 90,000 distinct CDR3 sequences, over 10% recorded once. V was trimmed by 6 bases and J by 4 bases, leaving 22 bases between them. This CDR3 contains 18 residues. Material for sequencing was PBMCs. The clonotype originates from a female donor with HTLV-1-associated myelopathy (HAM/TSP). The chain joins TRBV12-3 or TRBV12-4 to TRBJ2-6; D is uncertain. CDR3 bases: TGTGCCAGCAGCCCCCTTAAGGGATGGATCTCCGGGGCCAACGTCCTGACTTTC. Its translation: CASSPLKGWISGANVLTF.